Described below is a single T cell receptor beta chain sequence and its context. The antigen is undetermined. The data belong to a study of persistence of HIV-infected CD4 T cells. The libraries were made with immunoSEQ version 4 in survey mode. The repertoire was sequenced with immunoSEQ multiplex PCR; TCRdb's copy has only in-frame clones and lacks some. Counted here are 35,000 to 50,000 clones, 80% to 95% occurring once; the ten biggest clones make up under 2%. Cells were stimulated nonspecifically with anti-CD3/anti-CD28 magnetic beads. Sorting of responding CD4+ T cells relied on upregulated CD40 ligand together with CD69. The germline V gene encodes CDR1 SGHRS and CDR2 YFSETQ. Trimming pared 0 bases from V and 5 bases from J, leaving 5 bases between. The CDR3 loop spans 13 amino acids.

The clonotype originates from an adult man with HIV who was CMV-seropositive. The chain combines TRBV5-1 with TRBJ2-2; no definite D call. Sequences were derived from CD4+ T cells sorted from PBMCs after approximately 19-hour stimulation, sampled from a patient who received antiretroviral therapy. CDR3 sequence: CASSLGVTGELFF. The CDR3 nucleotides are TGCGCCAGCAGCTTGGGGGTAACCGGGGAGCTGTTTTTT. Supplemented by reference TRBV5-1 and TRBJ2-2, the full variable domain reads KAGVTQTPRYLIKTRGQQVTLSCSPISGHRSVSWYQQTPGQGLQFLFEYFSETQRNKGNFPGRFSGRQFSNSRSEMNVSTLELGDSALYLCASSLGVTGELFFGEGSRLTVL.